This passage covers 24 T cell receptor beta chains from one sample sequenced in a study of memory CD4+ T cells and cytomegalovirus serostatus. Single viable CD3+CD4+CD8-CD45RO+ cells were sorted as the memory CD4+ T cells. Sequencing was performed with immunoSEQ multiplex PCR; in TCRdb, only in-frame clones are kept and a portion is missing. The sample contains roughly 45,000 clones, roughly 78% of which appear only once. Sequenced sample: memory CD4+ T cells from blood. These receptors were obtained from an adult in good health and CMV-seronegative.

This clone appeared a few times. This chain links TRBV7-6 with TRBJ2-7; 12 bases line up with TRBD1. The germline gives CDR1 SGHVS, CDR2 FNYEAQ. The CDR3 sequence is 17 residues long. V was pared by 1 base and J by 3 bases, with 7 bases of the junction left unmatched. The CDR3 loop reads CASSLGTGTGGLYEQYF. CDR3 sequence (DNA): TGTGCCAGCAGCTTAGGGACCGGGACAGGGGGCCTCTACGAGCAGTACTTC.

This chain connects TRBV21-1 to TRBJ2-5; the DNA was not compared with TRBD1, the D call given in the table. TRBV21-1 is a pseudogene locus. The CDR3 has 15 amino acids. CDR3 sequence reads: CASSKDQGSQETQYF. As DNA, the CDR3 is TGTGCCAGCAGCAAAGATCAGGGTTCCCAAGAGACCCAGTACTTC.

The chain links TRBV11-2 to TRBJ2-7, with TRBD1 identical over 9 bases. The CDR3 has 12 residues. Germline trimming cut 8 bases from V and 5 bases from J; bases unmatched to any gene: 4. CDR1 and CDR2 (germline): SGHAT, FQNNGV. CDR3 coding DNA: TGTGCCAGCGGGACAGGGCTGAACGAGCAGTACTTC. This translates into CASGTGLNEQYF.

The genes are TRBV28 and TRBJ2-7; TRBD1 agrees at 7 bases. The CDR3 has 15 amino acids. The germline V gene has CDR1 MDHEN and CDR2 SYDVKM. J gave up 2 bases and V 5 bases, and 9 bases lay outside the gene matches. Written as DNA, the CDR3 is TGTGCCAGCAGTGCTCACAGGGGTGGGCCCTACGAGCAGTACTTC. Translated: CASSAHRGGPYEQYF.

By share, this clone counts as medium-sized (0.01 to 0.1%). The rearrangement links TRBV29-1 to TRBJ2-7; the D is unclear. The CDR3 contains 10 residues. Trimming removed 4 bases at V and 6 bases at J, with 7 bases between. Germline loops: CDR1 SQVTM, CDR2 ANQGSEA. CDR3 loop: CSVGDAEQYF. The CDR3 coding sequence is TGCAGCGTTGGAGACGCCGAGCAGTACTTC.

This sequence joins TRBV5-6 and TRBJ1-5; the D is unclear. The CDR3 is 14 amino acids. Germline lookup yields CDR1 SGHDT and CDR2 YYEEEE. With 3 bases removed from V and 10 bases from J, the gap between germline ends came to 17 bases. The CDR3 loop reads CASSSTIRSSPQHF. The CDR3 DNA is TGTGCCAGCAGCTCCACTATCCGGTCATCCCCCCAGCATTTT.

The CDR3 DNA reads TGTGCCAGCAGCCAAGACCCCAGCGGGGTCTACGAGCAGTACTTC. This translates into CASSQDPSGVYEQYF. The chain combines TRBV14 with TRBJ2-7; 7 bases agree with TRBD2. The CDR3 totals 15 residues. Germline CDR1 is SGHDN and CDR2 is FVKESK. V shed 0 bases, J shed 3 bases, and the junction held 5 bases outside the gene matches.

The chain recombines TRBV18 with TRBJ2-7, with 8 positions matching TRBD1. This CDR3 spans 12 amino acids. CDR1 and CDR2 (germline): KGHSH, LQKENI. Unmatched junction bases numbered 1, after V lost 4 bases and J lost 5 bases. This CDR3 is CASSQQGDEQYF. CDR3 nucleotides: TGTGCCAGCTCACAACAGGGGGACGAGCAGTACTTC.

The rearrangement links TRBV5-1 to TRBJ2-5; tentative D call: TRBD1 (6 bases). The CDR3 length is 13 residues. Looked up from germline, CDR1 is SGHRS and CDR2 is YFSETQ. Trimming pared 4 bases from V and 5 bases from J, leaving 12 bases between. The CDR3 protein is CASSVTGAETQYF. The CDR3 nucleotides read TGCGCCAGCAGCGTGACAGGTGCCGAGACCCAGTACTTC.

V usage is TRBV7-2 and J usage is TRBJ1-6, with unresolved D. The CDR3 has 12 amino acids. V lost 5 bases and J lost 9, with 8 bases in between. Germline V lookup: CDR1 SGHTA, CDR2 FQGNSA. Written as DNA, the CDR3 is TGTGCCAGCAGCCATCTGGGTTCACCCCTCCACTTT. Translation: CASSHLGSPLHF.

The chain couples TRBV28 to TRBJ2-5, with D possibly matching TRBD1 (6 bases). Trimming shortened V by 5 bases and J by 5 bases, and 18 bases separated the two germline ends. Germline V gene lookup returns CDR1 MDHEN and CDR2 SYDVKM. This CDR3 spans 15 amino acids. The CDR3 nucleotides read TGTGCCAGCAGTCCAGCGACAGGAAACTTGGAGACCCAGTACTTC. It translates to CASSPATGNLETQYF.

This clone appeared a few times. The CDR3 region is CASFDREAYEQYF. The CDR3 DNA sequence: TGTGCCAGTTTTGACAGGGAGGCCTACGAGCAGTACTTC. The genes are TRBV6-4 and TRBJ2-7, with D tentatively TRBD1 (7 bases). Germline CDR1 MRHNA, CDR2 SNTAGT. V lost 9 bases, J lost 2 bases, and 14 bases lay in between. This CDR3 is 13 amino acids long.

By sample share, this clone is medium-sized (0.01 to 0.1%). The chain uses TRBV9 and TRBJ2-7, with no clear D. This CDR3 has 14 amino acids. Trimming pared 4 bases from V and 2 bases from J, leaving 13 bases between. Germline-derived CDR1 and CDR2 are SGDLS and YYNGEE. Written as DNA, the CDR3 is TGTGCCAGCAGCCCCCAGACGACCCCCTACGAGCAGTACTTC. It codes for CASSPQTTPYEQYF.

CDR3 residues: CASSDRGHNEQFF. The CDR3 DNA is TGTGCCAGCAGCGACAGGGGACACAATGAGCAGTTCTTC. The V gene is TRBV28, the J gene TRBJ2-1; 8 bases match TRBD1. This CDR3 has 13 amino acids. J gave up 5 bases and V 6 bases, and 3 bases lay outside the gene matches. Looked up from germline, CDR1 is MDHEN and CDR2 is SYDVKM.

This clone was seen a few times. This chain joins TRBV19 and TRBJ1-5; 7 bases line up with TRBD1. After removal of 2 bases from V and 6 bases from J, the junction contained 10 bases not matched to a gene. CDR3 size: 16 residues. CDR1 and CDR2 (germline): LNHDA, SQIVND (reference sequence). CDR3 in DNA: TGTGCCAGTAGTATATGGGGGCAGGGGGTCAGTCAGCCCCAGCATTTT. Translated, it gives CASSIWGQGVSQPQHF.

The chain joins TRBV11-2 to TRBJ1-3; maybe TRBD1 (6 bases). Germline lookup yields CDR1 SGHAT and CDR2 FQNNGV. CDR3 length equals 17 residues. V lost 5 bases to trimming and J lost 3 bases, with 20 bases between them. CDR3 bases: TGTGCCAGCAGCCCTCGGACAGATAACTACGGTGGAAACACCATATATTTT. It translates to CASSPRTDNYGGNTIYF.

The chain recombines TRBV28 with TRBJ1-2, with TRBD1 matching 7 bases. The germline V gene has CDR1 MDHEN and CDR2 SYDVKM. The J segment lost 7 bases and the V segment lost 5 bases, leaving 10 bases of the junction unmatched. The CDR3 is made up of 14 amino acids. CDR3 protein: CASSTRTGPGGYTF. As DNA, the CDR3 is TGTGCCAGCAGTACCCGGACAGGCCCGGGTGGCTACACCTTC.

This chain uses TRBV30 with TRBJ1-3, with no clear D. The end of the DNA fits TRBJ2-2 better, so the J call may be wrong. CDR1 is GTSNPN and CDR2 is SVGIG in the germline V gene (reference sequence). The CDR3 consists of 12 residues. Written as DNA, the CDR3 is TGTGCCTGGAAGGCCTACACCGGGGAGCTGTTTTTT. As protein: CAWKAYTGELFF.

J is TRBJ1-2 and V is TRBV19; no clear D. This CDR3 region has 13 residues. The germline V and J ends were trimmed by 4 bases and 3 bases, with 9 bases remaining between them. Germline V CDR1 and CDR2: LNHDA, SQIVND (reference sequence). The CDR3 region is CASSTGRYYGYTF. DNA for the CDR3: TGTGCCAGTAGTACTGGCAGATACTATGGCTACACCTTC.

This rearrangement joins TRBV19 to TRBJ2-7; D perhaps matches TRBD1 (6 bases). The CDR3 sequence is 13 residues long. The germline CDR1 and CDR2 sequences are LNHDA and SQIVND (reference sequence). Trimming took off 6 bases at V and 4 bases at J, with 13 bases between the two ends. CDR3 sequence: CASSPGHGYEQYF. The DNA for the CDR3 is TGTGCCAGTAGCCCGGGACACGGATACGAGCAGTACTTC.

The rearrangement joins TRBV6-6 to TRBJ2-3; weak D call: TRBD1 (5 bases). The CDR3 totals 13 residues. Germline lookup yields CDR1 MNHNY and CDR2 SVGAGI (reference sequence). Trimming stripped 6 bases from V and 6 bases from J, with 13 bases between. CDR3 nucleotides: TGTGCCAGCAGGGAAATAGGGGTCGATACGCAGTATTTT. Protein product: CASREIGVDTQYF.

The chain uses TRBV4-1 and TRBJ1-1; D is unclear. Germline values: CDR1 MGHRA, CDR2 YSYEKL. With 3 bases removed from V and 10 bases from J, the gap between germline ends came to 18 bases. The CDR3 covers 14 residues. CDR3 in amino acids: CASSHPPRSPRAFF. The CDR3 region has the DNA TGCGCCAGCAGCCACCCTCCACGGAGCCCCAGAGCTTTCTTT.

About this clone itself: The same CDR3 is also encoded by other DNA sequences in this sample. The gene calls are TRBV7-7 and TRBJ2-2; no reliable D call. Germline V gene data show CDR1 as SSHAT and CDR2 as FNYEAQ (reference sequence). CDR3 size: 14 residues. Trimming took off 1 base at V and 1 base at J, with 4 bases between the two ends. CDR3 sequence: CASSLGQNTGELFF. Written as DNA, the CDR3 is TGTGCCAGCAGCTTAGGACAGAACACCGGGGAGCTGTTTTTT.

This chain joins TRBV5-1 and TRBJ2-6; D is possibly TRBD1 (5 bases). The germline CDR1 and CDR2 sequences are SGHRS and YFSETQ. V was shortened by 6 bases and J by 4 bases, with 14 bases between the two germline ends. The CDR3 is 15 residues long. The CDR3 loop is CASNLRPGGANVLTF. The CDR3, as DNA: TGCGCCAGCAACCTTAGACCAGGGGGGGCCAACGTCCTGACTTTC.